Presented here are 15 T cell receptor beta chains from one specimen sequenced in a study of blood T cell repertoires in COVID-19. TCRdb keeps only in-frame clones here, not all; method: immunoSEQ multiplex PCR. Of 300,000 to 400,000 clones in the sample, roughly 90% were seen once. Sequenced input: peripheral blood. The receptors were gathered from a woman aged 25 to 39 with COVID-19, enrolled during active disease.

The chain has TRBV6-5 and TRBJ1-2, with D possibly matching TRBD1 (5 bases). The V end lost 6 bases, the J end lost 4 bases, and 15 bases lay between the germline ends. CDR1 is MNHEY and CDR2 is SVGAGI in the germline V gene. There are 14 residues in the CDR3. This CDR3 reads CASSSGASGYGYTF. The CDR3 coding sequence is TGTGCCAGCAGCTCTGGGGCTTCCGGCTATGGCTACACCTTC.

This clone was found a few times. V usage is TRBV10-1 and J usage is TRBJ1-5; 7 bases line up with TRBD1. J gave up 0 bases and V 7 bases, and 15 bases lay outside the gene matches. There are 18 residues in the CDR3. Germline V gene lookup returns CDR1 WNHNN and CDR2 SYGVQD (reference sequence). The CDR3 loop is CASTKTGTQSYSNQPQHF. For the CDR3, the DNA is TGCGCCAGCACCAAGACAGGGACCCAGTCTTATAGCAATCAGCCCCAGCATTTT.

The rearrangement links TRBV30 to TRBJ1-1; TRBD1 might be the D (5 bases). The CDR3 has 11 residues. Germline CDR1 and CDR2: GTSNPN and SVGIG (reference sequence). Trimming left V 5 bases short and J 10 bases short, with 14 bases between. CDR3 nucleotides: TGTGCCTGGGCACAGGACGGGGGAGCTTTCTTT. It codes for CAWAQDGGAFF.

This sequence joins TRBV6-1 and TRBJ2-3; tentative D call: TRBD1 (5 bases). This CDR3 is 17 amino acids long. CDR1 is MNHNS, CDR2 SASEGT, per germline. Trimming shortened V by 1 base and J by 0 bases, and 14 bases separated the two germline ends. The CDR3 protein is CASSEGTLGTSTDTQYF. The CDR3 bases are TGTGCCAGCAGTGAAGGGACACTGGGAACTAGCACAGATACGCAGTATTTT.

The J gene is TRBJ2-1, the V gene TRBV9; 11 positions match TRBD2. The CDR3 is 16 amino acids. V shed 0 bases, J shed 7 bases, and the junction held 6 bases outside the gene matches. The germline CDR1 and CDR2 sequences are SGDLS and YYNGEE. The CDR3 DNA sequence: TGTGCCAGCAGCGTAGATAGCGGGAGGGCCGGGAATGAGCAGTTCTTC. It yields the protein CASSVDSGRAGNEQFF.

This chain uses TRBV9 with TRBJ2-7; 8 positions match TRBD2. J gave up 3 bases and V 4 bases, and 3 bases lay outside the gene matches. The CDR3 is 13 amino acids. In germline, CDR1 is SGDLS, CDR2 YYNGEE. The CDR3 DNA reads TGTGCCAGCAGCCCCGGGACTAGCTACGAGCAGTACTTC. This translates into CASSPGTSYEQYF.

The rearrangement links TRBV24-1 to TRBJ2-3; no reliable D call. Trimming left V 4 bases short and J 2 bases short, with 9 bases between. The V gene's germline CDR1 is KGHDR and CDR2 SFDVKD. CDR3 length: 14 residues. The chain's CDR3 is CATSEGPFTDTQYF. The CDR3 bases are TGTGCCACCAGTGAGGGCCCTTTCACAGATACGCAGTATTTT.

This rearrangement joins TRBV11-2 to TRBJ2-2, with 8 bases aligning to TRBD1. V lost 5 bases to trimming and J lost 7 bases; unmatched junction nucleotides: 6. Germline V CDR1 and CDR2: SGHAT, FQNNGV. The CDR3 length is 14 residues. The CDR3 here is CASSGDRRDGELFF. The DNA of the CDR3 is TGTGCCAGCAGCGGGGACAGGAGGGACGGGGAGCTGTTTTTT. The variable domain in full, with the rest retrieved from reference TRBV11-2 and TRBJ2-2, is EAGVAQSPRYKIIEKRQSVAFWCNPISGHATLYWYQQILGQGPKLLIQFQNNGVVDDSQLPKDRFSAERLKGVDSTLKIQPAKLEDSAVYLCASSGDRRDGELFFGEGSRLTVL.

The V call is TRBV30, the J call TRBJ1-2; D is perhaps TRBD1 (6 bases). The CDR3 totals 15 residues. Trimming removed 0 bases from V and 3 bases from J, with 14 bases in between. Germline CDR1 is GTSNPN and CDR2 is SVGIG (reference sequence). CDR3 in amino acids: CAWSVLKGGDYGYTF. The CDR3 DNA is TGTGCCTGGAGTGTCCTAAAGGGGGGGGACTATGGCTACACCTTC. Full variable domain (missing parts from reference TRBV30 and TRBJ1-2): SQTIHQWPATLVQPVGSPLSLECTVEGTSNPNLYWYRQAAGRGLQLLFYSVGIGQISSEVPQNLSASRPQDRQFILSSKKLLLSDSGFYLCAWSVLKGGDYGYTFGSGTRLTVV.

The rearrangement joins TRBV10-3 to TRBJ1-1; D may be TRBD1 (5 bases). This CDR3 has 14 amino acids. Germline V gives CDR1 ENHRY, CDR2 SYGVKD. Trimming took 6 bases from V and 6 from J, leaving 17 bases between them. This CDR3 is CAISGDGGEAEAFF. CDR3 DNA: TGTGCCATCAGCGGGGACGGGGGGGAAGCTGAAGCTTTCTTT.

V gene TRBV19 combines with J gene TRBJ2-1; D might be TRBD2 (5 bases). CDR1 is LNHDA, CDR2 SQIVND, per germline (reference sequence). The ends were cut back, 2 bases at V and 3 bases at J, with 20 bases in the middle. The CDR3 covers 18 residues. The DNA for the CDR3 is TGTGCCAGTAGTATACGGGCACCCGGGGAGACCTTCTACAATGAGCAGTTCTTC. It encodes CASSIRAPGETFYNEQFF.

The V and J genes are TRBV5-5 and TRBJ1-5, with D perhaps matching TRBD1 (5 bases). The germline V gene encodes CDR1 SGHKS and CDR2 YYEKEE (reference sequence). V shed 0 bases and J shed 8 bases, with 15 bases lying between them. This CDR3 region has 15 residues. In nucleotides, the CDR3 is TGTGCCAGCAGCTTGGGGTTCCAGGGTGTGGAGCCCCAGCATTTT. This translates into CASSLGFQGVEPQHF.

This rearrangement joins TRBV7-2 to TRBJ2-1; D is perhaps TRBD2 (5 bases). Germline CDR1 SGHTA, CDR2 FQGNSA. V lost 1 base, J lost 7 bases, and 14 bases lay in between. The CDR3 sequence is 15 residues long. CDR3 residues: CASSLVDGGGNEQFF. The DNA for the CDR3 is TGTGCCAGCAGCTTAGTTGATGGAGGTGGGAATGAGCAGTTCTTC. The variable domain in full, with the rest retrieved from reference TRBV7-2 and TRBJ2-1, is GAGVSQSPSNKVTEKGKDVELRCDPISGHTALYWYRQSLGQGLEFLIYFQGNSAPDKSGLPSDRFSAERTGGSVSTLTIQRTQQEDSAVYLCASSLVDGGGNEQFFGPGTRLTVL.

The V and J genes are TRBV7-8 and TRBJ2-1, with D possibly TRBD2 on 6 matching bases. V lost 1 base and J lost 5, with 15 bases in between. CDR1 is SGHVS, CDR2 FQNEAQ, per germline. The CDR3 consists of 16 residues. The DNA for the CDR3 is TGTGCCAGCAGCTTAGTTGCGGGACCAAGGGACAATGAGCAGTTCTTC. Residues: CASSLVAGPRDNEQFF.

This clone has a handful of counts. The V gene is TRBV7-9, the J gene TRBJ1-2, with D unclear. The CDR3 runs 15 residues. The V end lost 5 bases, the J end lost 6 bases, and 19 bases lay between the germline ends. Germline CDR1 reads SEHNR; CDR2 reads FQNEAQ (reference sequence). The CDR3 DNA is TGTGCCAGCAGCGAACGACGGACGTTCGGGGATGGCTACACCTTC. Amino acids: CASSERRTFGDGYTF. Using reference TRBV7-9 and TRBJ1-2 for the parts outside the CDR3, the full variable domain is DTGVSQNPRHKITKRGQNVTFRCDPISEHNRLYWYRQTLGQGPEFLTYFQNEAQLEKSRLLSDRFSAERPKGSFSTLEIQRTEQGDSAMYLCASSERRTFGDGYTFGSGTRLTVV.